Each of the 5 T cell receptor beta chains below was sequenced from the same sample in a study of blood T cell repertoires in COVID-19. Sequenced by immunoSEQ multiplex PCR; TCRdb stores in-frame clones only, minus some. The table has a few hundred thousand clones, just under 90% seen once; the top ten hold around 1.9%. Sequencing used peripheral blood. The source of these receptors is a woman younger than 45 with COVID-19, enrolled during active disease.

The DNA for the CDR3 is TGTGCCAGCAGCCAAATAAAAGAGACCCAGTACTTC. This gives the protein CASSQIKETQYF. The V and J genes are TRBV3-1 (or the pseudogene TRBV3-2) and TRBJ2-5, with D uncertain. This CDR3 region has 12 residues. Germline assignment: CDR1 LGHDT and CDR2 YNNKEL (reference sequence). V was pared by 2 bases and J by 3 bases, with 4 bases between.

The chain combines TRBV7-2 with TRBJ1-2, with D possibly matching TRBD1 (5 bases). Germline V CDR1 and CDR2: SGHTA, FQGNSA. V was shortened by 5 bases and J by 2 bases, with 15 bases between the two germline ends. CDR3 length equals 15 residues. For the CDR3, the DNA is TGTGCCAGCAGCCCGGAGGGGACTGTGAACTATGGCTACACCTTC. It yields the protein CASSPEGTVNYGYTF.

This rearrangement joins TRBV7-2 to TRBJ1-1, with D possibly TRBD1 on 5 matching bases. The germline V gene encodes CDR1 SGHTA and CDR2 FQGNSA. Trimming took 5 bases from V and 9 from J, leaving 16 bases between them. CDR3 size: 13 residues. CDR3 nucleotides: TGTGCCAGCAGCCTATCCCCAGGGCCTCAAGCTTTCTTT. Protein: CASSLSPGPQAFF. Looking up the rest from reference TRBV7-2 and TRBJ1-1 gives the full variable domain: GAGVSQSPSNKVTEKGKDVELRCDPISGHTALYWYRQSLGQGLEFLIYFQGNSAPDKSGLPSDRFSAERTGGSVSTLTIQRTQQEDSAVYLCASSLSPGPQAFFGQGTRLTVV.

CDR3 DNA: TGTGCCAGCACCCCCCGGGATGAGCAGTTCTTC. Translation gives CASTPRDEQFF. This sequence joins TRBV2 and TRBJ2-1; D gene unclear. Looked up from germline, CDR1 is SNHLY and CDR2 is FYNNEI. Trimming removed 7 bases from V and 8 bases from J, with 9 bases in between. This CDR3 contains 11 residues.

The rearrangement links TRBV2 to TRBJ2-5; tentative D call: TRBD1 (5 bases). The CDR3 spans 13 residues. Trimming stripped 5 bases from V and 3 bases from J, with 10 bases between. Germline CDR1 and CDR2: SNHLY and FYNNEI. CDR3 sequence: CASSRAGKETQYF. CDR3 DNA: TGTGCCAGCAGTCGAGCAGGGAAAGAGACCCAGTACTTC.